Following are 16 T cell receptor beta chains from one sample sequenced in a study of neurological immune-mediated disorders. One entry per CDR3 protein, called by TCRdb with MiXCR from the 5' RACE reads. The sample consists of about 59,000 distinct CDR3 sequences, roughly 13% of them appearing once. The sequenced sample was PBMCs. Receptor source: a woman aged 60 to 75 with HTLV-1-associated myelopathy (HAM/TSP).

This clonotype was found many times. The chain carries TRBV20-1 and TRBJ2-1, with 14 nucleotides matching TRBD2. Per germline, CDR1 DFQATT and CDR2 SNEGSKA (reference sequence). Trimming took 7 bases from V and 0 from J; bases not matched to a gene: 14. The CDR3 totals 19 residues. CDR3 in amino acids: CSVPIKTSGRAHSYNEQFF. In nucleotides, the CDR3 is TGCAGTGTTCCGATTAAGACTAGCGGGAGGGCCCACTCCTACAATGAGCAGTTCTTC.

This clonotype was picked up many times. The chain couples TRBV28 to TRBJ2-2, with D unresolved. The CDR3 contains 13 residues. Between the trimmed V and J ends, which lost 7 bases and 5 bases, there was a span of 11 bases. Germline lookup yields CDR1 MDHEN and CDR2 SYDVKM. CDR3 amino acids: CASNSKGTGELFF. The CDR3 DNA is TGTGCCAGCAATTCCAAGGGTACCGGGGAGCTGTTTTTT.

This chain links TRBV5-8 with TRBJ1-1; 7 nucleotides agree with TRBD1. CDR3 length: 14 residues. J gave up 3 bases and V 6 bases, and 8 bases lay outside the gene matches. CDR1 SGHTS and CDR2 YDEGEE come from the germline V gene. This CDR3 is CASNLDRQDTEAFF. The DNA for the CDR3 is TGTGCCAGCAACCTGGACAGGCAGGACACTGAAGCTTTCTTT.

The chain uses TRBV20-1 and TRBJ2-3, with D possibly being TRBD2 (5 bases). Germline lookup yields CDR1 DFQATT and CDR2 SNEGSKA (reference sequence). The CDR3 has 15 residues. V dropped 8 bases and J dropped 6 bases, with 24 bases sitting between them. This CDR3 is CSTIDSGVSMDTQYF. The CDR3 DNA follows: TGCAGTACTATAGATTCCGGGGTCTCTATGGATACGCAGTATTTT.

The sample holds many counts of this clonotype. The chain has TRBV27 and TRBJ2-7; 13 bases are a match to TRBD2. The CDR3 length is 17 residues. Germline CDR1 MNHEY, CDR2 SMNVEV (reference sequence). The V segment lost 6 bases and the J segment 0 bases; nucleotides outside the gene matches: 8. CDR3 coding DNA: TGTGCCAGCAGACCCGGGACTAGCGGGAAGAGCTCCTACGAGCAGTACTTC. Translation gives CASRPGTSGKSSYEQYF.

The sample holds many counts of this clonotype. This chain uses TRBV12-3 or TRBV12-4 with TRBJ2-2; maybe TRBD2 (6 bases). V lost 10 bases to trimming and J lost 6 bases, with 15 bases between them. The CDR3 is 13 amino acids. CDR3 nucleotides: TGTGCCACGGGGGAATGGGGGGCCGGGGAGCTGTTTTTT. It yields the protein CATGEWGAGELFF.

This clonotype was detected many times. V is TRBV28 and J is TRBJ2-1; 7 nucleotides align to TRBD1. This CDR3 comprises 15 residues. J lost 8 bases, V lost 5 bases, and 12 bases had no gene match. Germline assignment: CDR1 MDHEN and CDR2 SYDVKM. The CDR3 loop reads CASSPHDRVGHEQFF. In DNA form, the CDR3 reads TGTGCCAGCAGTCCACACGACAGGGTAGGGCATGAGCAGTTCTTC.

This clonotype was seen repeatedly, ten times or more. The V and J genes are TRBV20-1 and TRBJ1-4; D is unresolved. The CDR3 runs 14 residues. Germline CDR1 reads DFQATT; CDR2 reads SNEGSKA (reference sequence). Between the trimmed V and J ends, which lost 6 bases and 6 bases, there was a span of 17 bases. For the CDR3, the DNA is TGCAGTGCCCCCACCGCCAGCGCCGATGAAAAACTGTTTTTT. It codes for CSAPTASADEKLFF.

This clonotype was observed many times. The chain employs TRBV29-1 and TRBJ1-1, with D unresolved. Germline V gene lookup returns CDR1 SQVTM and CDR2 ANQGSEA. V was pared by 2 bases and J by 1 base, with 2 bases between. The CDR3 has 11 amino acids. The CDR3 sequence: CSVEWNTEAFF. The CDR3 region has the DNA TGCAGCGTTGAATGGAACACTGAAGCTTTCTTT.

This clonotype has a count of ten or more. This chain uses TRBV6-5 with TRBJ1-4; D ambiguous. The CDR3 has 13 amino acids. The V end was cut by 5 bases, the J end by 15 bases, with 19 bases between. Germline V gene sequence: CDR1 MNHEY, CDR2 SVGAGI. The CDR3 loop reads CASSPGGSPRLFF. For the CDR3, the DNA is TGTGCCAGCAGTCCGGGAGGCAGCCCCAGGTTGTTTTTT.

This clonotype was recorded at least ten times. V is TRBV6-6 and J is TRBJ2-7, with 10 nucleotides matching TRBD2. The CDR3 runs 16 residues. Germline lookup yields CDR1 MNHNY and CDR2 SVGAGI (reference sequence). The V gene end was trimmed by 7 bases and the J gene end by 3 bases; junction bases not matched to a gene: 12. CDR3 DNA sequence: TGTGCCAGCACCCCCCGGGTAGCGGGGGGAGGCTACGAGCAGTACTTC. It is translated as CASTPRVAGGGYEQYF.

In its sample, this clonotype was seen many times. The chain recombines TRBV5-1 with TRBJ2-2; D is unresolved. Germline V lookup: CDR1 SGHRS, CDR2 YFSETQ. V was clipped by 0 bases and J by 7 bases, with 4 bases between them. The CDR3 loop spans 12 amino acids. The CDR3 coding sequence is TGCGCCAGCAGCTTGGAAATCGGGGAGCTGTTTTTT. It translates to CASSLEIGELFF.

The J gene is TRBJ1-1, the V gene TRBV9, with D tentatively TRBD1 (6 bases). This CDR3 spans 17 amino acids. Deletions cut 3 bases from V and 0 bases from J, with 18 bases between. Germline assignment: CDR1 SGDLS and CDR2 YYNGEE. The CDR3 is CASSAQNRDTLNTEAFF. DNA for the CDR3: TGTGCCAGCAGCGCCCAAAACCGGGACACCTTGAACACTGAAGCTTTCTTT. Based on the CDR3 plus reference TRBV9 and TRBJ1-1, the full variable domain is DSGVTQTPKHLITATGQRVTLRCSPRSGDLSVYWYQQSLDQGLQFLIQYYNGEERAKGNILERFSAQQFPDLHSELNLSSLELGDSALYFCASSAQNRDTLNTEAFFGQGTRLTVV.

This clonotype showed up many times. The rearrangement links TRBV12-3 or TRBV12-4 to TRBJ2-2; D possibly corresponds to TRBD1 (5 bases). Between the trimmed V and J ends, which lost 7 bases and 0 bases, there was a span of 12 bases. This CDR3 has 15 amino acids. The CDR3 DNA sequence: TGTGCCAGCACCCATCAGGGAACGAACACCGGGGAGCTGTTTTTT. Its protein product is CASTHQGTNTGELFF.

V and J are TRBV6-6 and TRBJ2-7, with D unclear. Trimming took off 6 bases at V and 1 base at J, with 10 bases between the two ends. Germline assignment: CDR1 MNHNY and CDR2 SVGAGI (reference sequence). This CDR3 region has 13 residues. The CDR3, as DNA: TGTGCCAGCAGACCGGCTCTTTCCTACGAGCAGTACTTC. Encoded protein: CASRPALSYEQYF.

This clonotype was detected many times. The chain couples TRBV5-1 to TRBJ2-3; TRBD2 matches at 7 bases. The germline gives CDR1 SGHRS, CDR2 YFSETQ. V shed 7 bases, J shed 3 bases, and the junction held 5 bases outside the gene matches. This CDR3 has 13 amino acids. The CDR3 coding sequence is TGCGCCAGCCGGACTAGTCGTACAGATACGCAGTATTTT. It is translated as CASRTSRTDTQYF.